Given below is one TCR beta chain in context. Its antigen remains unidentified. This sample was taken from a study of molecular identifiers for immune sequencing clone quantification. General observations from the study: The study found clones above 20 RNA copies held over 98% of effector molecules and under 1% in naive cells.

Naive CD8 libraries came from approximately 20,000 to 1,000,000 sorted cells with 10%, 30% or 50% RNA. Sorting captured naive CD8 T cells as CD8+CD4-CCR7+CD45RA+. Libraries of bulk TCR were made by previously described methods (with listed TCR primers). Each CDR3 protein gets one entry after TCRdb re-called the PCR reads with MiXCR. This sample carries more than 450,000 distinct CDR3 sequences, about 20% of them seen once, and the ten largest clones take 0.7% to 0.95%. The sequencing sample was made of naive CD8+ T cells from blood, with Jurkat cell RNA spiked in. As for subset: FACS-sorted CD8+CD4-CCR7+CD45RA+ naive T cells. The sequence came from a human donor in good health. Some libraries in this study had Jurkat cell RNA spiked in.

The DNA of the CDR3 is TGCGCCAGCAGCTTGGCAGAAGACCAAGAGACCCAGTACTTC. It is translated as CASSLAEDQETQYF. The rearrangement joins TRBV5-1 to TRBJ2-5, with D unresolved. This CDR3 comprises 14 residues. Germline lookup yields CDR1 SGHRS and CDR2 YFSETQ. Between the trimmed V and J ends, which lost 0 bases and 0 bases, there was a span of 6 bases.